This T cell receptor beta chain was observed in a study of Tregs in tolerant kidney transplant recipients. Study findings and constraints: For some patients, primers changed over time, blocking nucleotide-level comparison. The most relevant donor-specific Treg TCRbeta repertoire apparently came from expansion with activated donor B cells. Few patients were studied, so findings need validation in larger groups.

As to this clone: Its antigen is not identified.

V trimming: 2 bases; J trimming: 5 bases; junction bases outside the gene matches: 5. The CDR3 is made up of 14 amino acids. Looked up from germline, CDR1 is SGHNT and CDR2 is YYREEE (reference sequence). Assay used: immunoSEQ multiplex PCR; TCRdb lists only in-frame clones, some missing. Of about 15,000 clones listed, about 82% are singletons. Unstimulated Tregs (CD4+CD25+CD127-) and CD4+CD25- non-Tregs were sorted from PBMCs. The gene calls are TRBV5-4 and TRBJ2-5, with TRBD1 identical over 8 bases. The origin of this receptor is a human donor who received a combined kidney and bone marrow transplant. This sample comprised Tregs from blood, obtained before the transplant. This CDR3 reads CASSFQGAEETQYF. The DNA for the CDR3 is TGTGCCAGCAGCTTTCAGGGGGCTGAGGAGACCCAGTACTTC.